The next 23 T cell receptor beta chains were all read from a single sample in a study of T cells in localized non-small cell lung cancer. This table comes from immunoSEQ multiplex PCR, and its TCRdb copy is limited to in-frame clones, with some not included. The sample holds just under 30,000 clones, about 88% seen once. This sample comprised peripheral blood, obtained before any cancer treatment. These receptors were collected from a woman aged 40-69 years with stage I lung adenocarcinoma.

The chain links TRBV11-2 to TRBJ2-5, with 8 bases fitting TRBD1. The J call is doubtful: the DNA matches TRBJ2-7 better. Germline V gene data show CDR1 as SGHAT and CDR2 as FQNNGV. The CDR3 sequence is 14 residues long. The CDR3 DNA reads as TGTGCCAGCAGCCCAGGACAGGGCCCCTACGAGCAGTACTTC. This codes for CASSPGQGPYEQYF.

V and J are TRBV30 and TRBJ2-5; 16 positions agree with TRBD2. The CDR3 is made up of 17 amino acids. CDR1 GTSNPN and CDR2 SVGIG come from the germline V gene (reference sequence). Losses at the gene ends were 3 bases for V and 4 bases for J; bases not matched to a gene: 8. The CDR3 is CAWRPGLAGGGLETQYF. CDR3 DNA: TGTGCCTGGAGGCCGGGACTAGCGGGAGGGGGTTTAGAGACCCAGTACTTC. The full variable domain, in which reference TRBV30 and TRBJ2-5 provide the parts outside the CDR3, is SQTIHQWPATLVQPVGSPLSLECTVEGTSNPNLYWYRQAAGRGLQLLFYSVGIGQISSEVPQNLSASRPQDRQFILSSKKLLLSDSGFYLCAWRPGLAGGGLETQYFGPGTRLLVL.

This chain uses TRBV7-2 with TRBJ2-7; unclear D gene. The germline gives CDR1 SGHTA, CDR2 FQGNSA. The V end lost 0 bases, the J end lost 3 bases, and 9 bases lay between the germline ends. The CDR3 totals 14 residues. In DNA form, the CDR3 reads TGTGCCAGCAGCTTAGCGCAAATGGACTACGAGCAGTACTTC. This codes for CASSLAQMDYEQYF.

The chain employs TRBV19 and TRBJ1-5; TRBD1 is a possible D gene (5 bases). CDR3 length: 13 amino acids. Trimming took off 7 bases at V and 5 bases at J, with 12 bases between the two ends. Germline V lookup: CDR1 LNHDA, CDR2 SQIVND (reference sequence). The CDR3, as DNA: TGTGCCAGTAACCGGGACTTCGATCAGCCCCAGCATTTT. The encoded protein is CASNRDFDQPQHF. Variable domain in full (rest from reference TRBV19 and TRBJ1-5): DGGITQSPKYLFRKEGQNVTLSCEQNLNHDAMYWYRQDPGQGLRLIYYSQIVNDFQKGDIAEGYSVSREKKESFPLTVTSAQKNPTAFYLCASNRDFDQPQHFGDGTRLSIL.

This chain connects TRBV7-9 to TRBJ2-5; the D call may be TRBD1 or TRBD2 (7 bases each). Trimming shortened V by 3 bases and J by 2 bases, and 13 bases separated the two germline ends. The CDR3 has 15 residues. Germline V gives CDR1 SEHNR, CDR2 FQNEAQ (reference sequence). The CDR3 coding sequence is TGTGCCAGCAGCTTTGCAGGGGGGGTTCAAGAGACCCAGTACTTC. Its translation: CASSFAGGVQETQYF.

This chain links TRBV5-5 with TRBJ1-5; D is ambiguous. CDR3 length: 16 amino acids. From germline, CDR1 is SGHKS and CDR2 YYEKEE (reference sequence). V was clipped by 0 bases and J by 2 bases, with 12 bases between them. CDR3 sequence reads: CASSLGVGLGNQPQHF. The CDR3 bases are TGTGCCAGCAGCTTGGGGGTCGGCTTGGGCAATCAGCCCCAGCATTTT.

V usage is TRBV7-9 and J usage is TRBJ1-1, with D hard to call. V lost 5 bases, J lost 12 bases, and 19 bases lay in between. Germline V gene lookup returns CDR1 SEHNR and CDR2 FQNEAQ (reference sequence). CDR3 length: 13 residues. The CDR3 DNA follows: TGTGCCAGCAGCGACCAAGGCGCAAGCGAGACTTTCTTT. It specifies CASSDQGASETFF.

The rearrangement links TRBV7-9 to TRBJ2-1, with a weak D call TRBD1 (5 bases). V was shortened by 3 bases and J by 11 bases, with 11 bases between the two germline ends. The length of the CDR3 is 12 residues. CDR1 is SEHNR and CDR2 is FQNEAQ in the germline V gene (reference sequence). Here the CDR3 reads CASSFDSYQQFF. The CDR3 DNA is TGTGCCAGCAGCTTTGACAGCTATCAGCAGTTCTTC.

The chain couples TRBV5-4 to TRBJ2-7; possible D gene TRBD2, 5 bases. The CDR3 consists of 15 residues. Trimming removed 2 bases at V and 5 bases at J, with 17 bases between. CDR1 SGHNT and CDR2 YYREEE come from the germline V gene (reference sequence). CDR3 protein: CASSFGPGGLDEQYF. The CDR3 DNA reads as TGTGCCAGCAGCTTTGGTCCCGGCGGGTTGGACGAGCAGTACTTC.

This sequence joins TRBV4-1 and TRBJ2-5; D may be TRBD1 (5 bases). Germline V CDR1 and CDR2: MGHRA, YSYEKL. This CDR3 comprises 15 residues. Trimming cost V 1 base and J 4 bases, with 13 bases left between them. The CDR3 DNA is TGCGCCAGCAGCCAAGGGCAGACCCAGGGAGAGACCCAGTACTTC. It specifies CASSQGQTQGETQYF.

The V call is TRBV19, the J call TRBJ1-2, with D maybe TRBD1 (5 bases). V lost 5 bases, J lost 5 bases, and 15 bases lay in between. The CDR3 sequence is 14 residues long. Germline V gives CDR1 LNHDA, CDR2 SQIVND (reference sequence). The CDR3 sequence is CASSAQGRVYGYTF. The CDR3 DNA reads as TGTGCCAGTAGTGCCCAGGGACGGGTTTATGGCTACACCTTC. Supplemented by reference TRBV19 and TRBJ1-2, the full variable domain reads DGGITQSPKYLFRKEGQNVTLSCEQNLNHDAMYWYRQDPGQGLRLIYYSQIVNDFQKGDIAEGYSVSREKKESFPLTVTSAQKNPTAFYLCASSAQGRVYGYTFGSGTRLTVV.

DNA of the CDR3: TGTGCCAGCAGTTTGGCGGGGGTGAGCTCTGGAAACACCATATATTTT. Its translation: CASSLAGVSSGNTIYF. The V call is TRBV6-5, the J call TRBJ1-3; the D gene is possibly TRBD1 (5 bases). The length of the CDR3 is 16 residues. V lost 4 bases and J lost 0, with 13 bases in between. CDR1 is MNHEY, CDR2 SVGAGI, per germline.

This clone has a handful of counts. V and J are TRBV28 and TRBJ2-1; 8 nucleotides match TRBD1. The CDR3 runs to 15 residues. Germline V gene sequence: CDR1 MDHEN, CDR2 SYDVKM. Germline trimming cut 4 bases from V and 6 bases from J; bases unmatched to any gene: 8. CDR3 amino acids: CASSSYTTGGNEQFF. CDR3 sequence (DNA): TGTGCCAGCAGTTCCTACACCACAGGGGGCAATGAGCAGTTCTTC. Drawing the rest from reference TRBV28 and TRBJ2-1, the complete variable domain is DVKVTQSSRYLVKRTGEKVFLECVQDMDHENMFWYRQDPGLGLRLIYFSYDVKMKEKGDIPEGYSVSREKKERFSLILESASTNQTSMYLCASSSYTTGGNEQFFGPGTRLTVL.

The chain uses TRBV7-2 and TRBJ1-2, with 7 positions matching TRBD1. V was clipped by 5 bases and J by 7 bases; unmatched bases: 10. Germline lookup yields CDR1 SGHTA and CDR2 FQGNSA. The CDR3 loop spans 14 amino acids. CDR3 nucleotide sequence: TGTGCCAGCAGCCCGGGACAGTCTGATGGTGGCTACACCTTC. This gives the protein CASSPGQSDGGYTF.

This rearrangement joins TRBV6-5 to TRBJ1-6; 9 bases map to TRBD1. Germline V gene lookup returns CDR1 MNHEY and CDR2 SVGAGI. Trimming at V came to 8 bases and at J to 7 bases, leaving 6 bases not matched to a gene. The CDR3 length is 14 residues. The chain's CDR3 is CASWGQGYNSPLHF. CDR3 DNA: TGTGCCAGCTGGGGACAGGGATACAATTCACCCCTCCACTTT.

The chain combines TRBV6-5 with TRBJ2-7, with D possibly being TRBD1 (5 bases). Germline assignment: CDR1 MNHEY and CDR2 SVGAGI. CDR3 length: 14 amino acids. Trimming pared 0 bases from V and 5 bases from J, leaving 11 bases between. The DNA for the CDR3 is TGTGCCAGCAGTTACTCGGCAGGGATCAACGAGCAGTACTTC. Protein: CASSYSAGINEQYF.

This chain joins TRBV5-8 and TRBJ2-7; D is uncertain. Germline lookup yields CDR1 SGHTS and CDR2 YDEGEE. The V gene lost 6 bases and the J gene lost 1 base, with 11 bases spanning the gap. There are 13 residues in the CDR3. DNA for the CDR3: TGTGCCAGCACTTTCCGCAATTCCTACGAGCAGTACTTC. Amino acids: CASTFRNSYEQYF. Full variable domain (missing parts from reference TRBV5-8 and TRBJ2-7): EAGVTQSPTHLIKTRGQQATLRCSPISGHTSVYWYQQALGLGLQFLLWYDEGEERNRGNFPPRFSGRQFPNYSSELNVNALELEDSALYLCASTFRNSYEQYFGPGTRLTVT.

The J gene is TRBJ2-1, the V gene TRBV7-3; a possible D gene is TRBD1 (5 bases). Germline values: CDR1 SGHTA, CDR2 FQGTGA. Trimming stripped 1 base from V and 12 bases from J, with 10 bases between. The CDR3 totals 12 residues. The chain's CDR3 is CASSLSSGSQFF. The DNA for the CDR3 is TGTGCCAGCAGCTTAAGTTCAGGGTCGCAGTTCTTC.

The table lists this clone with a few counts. The CDR3 DNA is TGTGCCAGCAGCTCGGGCCCGACAGGGGTGGAGACCCAGTACTTC. This translates into CASSSGPTGVETQYF. The V call is TRBV11-2, the J call TRBJ2-5; 8 bases fit TRBD1. Germline CDR1 is SGHAT and CDR2 is FQNNGV. The junction had 9 bases not matched to a gene; V was cut back by 4 bases and J by 5 bases. This CDR3 contains 15 residues. The full variable domain, its missing parts supplied by reference TRBV11-2 and TRBJ2-5, is EAGVAQSPRYKIIEKRQSVAFWCNPISGHATLYWYQQILGQGPKLLIQFQNNGVVDDSQLPKDRFSAERLKGVDSTLKIQPAKLEDSAVYLCASSSGPTGVETQYFGPGTRLLVL.

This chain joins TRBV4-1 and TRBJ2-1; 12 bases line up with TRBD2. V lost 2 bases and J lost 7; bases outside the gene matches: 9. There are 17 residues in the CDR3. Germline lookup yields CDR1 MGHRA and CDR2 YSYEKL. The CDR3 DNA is TGCGCCAGCAGCCAAACCCCGACTAGCGGGAGTGGGAATGAGCAGTTCTTC. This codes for CASSQTPTSGSGNEQFF.

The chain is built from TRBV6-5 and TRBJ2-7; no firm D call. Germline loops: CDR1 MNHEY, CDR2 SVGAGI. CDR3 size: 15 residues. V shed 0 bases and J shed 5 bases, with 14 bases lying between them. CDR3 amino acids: CASSYSWTAGDEQYF. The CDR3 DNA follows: TGTGCCAGCAGTTACTCCTGGACCGCAGGCGACGAGCAGTACTTC.

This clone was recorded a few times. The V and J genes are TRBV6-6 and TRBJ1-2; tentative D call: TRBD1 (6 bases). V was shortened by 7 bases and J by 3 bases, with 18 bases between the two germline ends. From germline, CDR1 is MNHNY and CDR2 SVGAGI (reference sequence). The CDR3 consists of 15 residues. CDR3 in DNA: TGTGCCAGCAATTCACAGGGTCCGCAACACTATGGCTACACCTTC. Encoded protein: CASNSQGPQHYGYTF.

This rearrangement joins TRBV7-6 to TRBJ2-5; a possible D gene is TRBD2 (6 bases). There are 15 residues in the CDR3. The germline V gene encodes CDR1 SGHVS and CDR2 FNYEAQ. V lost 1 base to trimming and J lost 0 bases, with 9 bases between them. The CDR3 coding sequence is TGTGCCAGCAGCTTAGGGGCGGGATACCAAGAGACCCAGTACTTC. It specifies CASSLGAGYQETQYF.